Sequencing of this T cell receptor (beta chain) was carried out in a study of CD8+ T cells in alopecia areata. About the research overall: Treated patients were given 5 to 10 mg oral tofacitinib twice daily. Study observations and caveats: Scalp clonality decreased significantly with tofacitinib, and so did expanded CD8+ clones among the top 100. Numerous clones, expanded in lesions, remained in scalp and blood during tofacitinib.

About this clone: Its antigen is not identified.

RNA extraction and reverse transcription yielded cDNA as sequencing template. Assay used: immunoSEQ multiplex PCR; TCRdb lists only in-frame clones, some missing. The sample carries roughly 180,000 clones, 45% to 65% recorded once. Treatment described: oral pan-JAK inhibitor, 5-10 mg twice daily. Germline values: CDR1 SQVTM, CDR2 ANQGSEA. The CDR3 contains 17 residues. The V and J ends lost 6 bases and 4 bases, in that order; junction bases with no gene match: 12. The genes are TRBV29-1 and TRBJ2-1; TRBD2 matches at 13 bases. Sample: CD4+ T cells sorted from blood, taken at week 4, from a patient treated with tofacitinib. This TCR came from a human donor with alopecia areata. Here the CDR3 DNA reads TGCAGCGTACGACTAGCGGGGGGTTCAAGCGGGTACAATGAGCAGTTCTTC. Its translation is CSVRLAGGSSGYNEQFF.